Listed below are T cell receptor beta chains from one sample, sequenced in a study of OX40 agonist ivuxolimab in advanced cancers. Here immunoSEQ multiplex PCR was the method, and the copy in TCRdb shows in-frame clones only, minus some. The sample has over 55,000 clones; over 80% are singletons. Sequencing was performed on CD4+ or CD8+ T cells sorted from blood, taken in a trial of the OX40 agonist ivuxolimab. These receptors originate from an adult with an advanced solid tumor such as melanoma, head and neck, liver or kidney cancer. Each CDR3 is given with its conserved first and last residue.

v_gene	j_gene	CDR3aa
TRBV2	TRBJ2-2	CASTRGLGNTGELFF
TRBV5-1	TRBJ1-2	CASSPGTGAFYGYTF
TRBV7-9	TRBJ1-2	CASSLQTDGYTF
TRBV11-2	TRBJ2-5	CASSLPTGLRETQYF
TRBV27	TRBJ2-1	CASKEAGGSYNEQFF
TRBV5-4	TRBJ2-7	CASSYSKASETYEQYF
TRBV4-2	TRBJ1-1	CASSQGHLTGYTEAFF
TRBV10-2	TRBJ1-1	CASSDYRGNTEAFF
TRBV7-9	TRBJ2-1	CASPGLVDNEQFF
TRBV29-1	TRBJ2-1	CSSDGLAGPGAYNEQFF
TRBV18	TRBJ2-1	CASSLVTSGAYNEQFF
TRBV30	TRBJ2-1	CAWSVVRPGNEQFF
TRBV25-1	TRBJ2-1	CASRGWARLHNEQFF
TRBV11-3	TRBJ2-1	CASSLATNNEQFF
TRBV5-1	TRBJ2-7	CASSLAVGWQGAYEQYF
TRBV5-1	TRBJ2-2	CASSRGLAGAGELFF
TRBV27	TRBJ1-5	CASSLMGAPDQPQHF
TRBV7-8	TRBJ1-1	CASSLGTRNTEAFF
TRBV5-4	TRBJ1-1	CASSPDWNTEAFF
TRBV27	TRBJ2-3	CASSYLPTSTDTQYF
TRBV7-2	TRBJ1-4	CASSLVGTNEKLFF
TRBV6-5	TRBJ2-7	CASGWGSSYEQYF
TRBV7-2	TRBJ1-5	CASSWGTVGNQPQHF
TRBV28	TRBJ2-1	CASSQGSRANEQFF
TRBV27	TRBJ2-3	CASSVAGSTDTQYF
TRBV11-2	TRBJ1-1	CASSSGTGGFTEAFF
TRBV27	TRBJ1-2	CASSSTDREGYTF
TRBV2	TRBJ1-6	CASSPLGEGNSPLHF
TRBV9	TRBJ1-3	CASSVAGNTIYF
TRBV10-2	TRBJ2-5	CASSEHRVETQYF
TRBV5-1	TRBJ2-2	CASSYGTGDTGELFF
TRBV9	TRBJ1-3	CASSPTGPGNTIYF
TRBV4-1	TRBJ1-5	CASSPAPGQRIHSNQPQHF
TRBV4-1	TRBJ2-3	CASSQDRTGGWDTQYF
TRBV27	TRBJ1-5	CASSPRIVTQPQHF
TRBV19	TRBJ1-1	CASRDSGSEAFF
TRBV9	TRBJ1-3	CASSPQIAGNTIYF
TRBV19	TRBJ1-5	CASSSSGGAGQPQHF
TRBV4-1	TRBJ1-4	CASSQVGTVNEKLFF
TRBV30	TRBJ2-5	CARDRGGAETQYF
TRBV28	TRBJ1-2	CASSLAGEGNYGYTF
TRBV6-5	TRBJ2-5	CASVARRYQETQYF
TRBV10-3	TRBJ1-2	CAISDWTGGGGYTF
TRBV5-4	TRBJ1-2	CASTTMTTTGGYTF
TRBV18	TRBJ2-1	CASSPPRLAGKVRNEQFF
TRBV28	TRBJ2-1	CASSLPGTGTNEQFF
TRBV5-5	TRBJ1-1	CASSLSFNTEAFF
TRBV10-2	TRBJ2-7	CATHHSSSGISTYEQYF
TRBV28	TRBJ2-5	CASSSRLAGVETQYF
TRBV6-6	TRBJ2-7	CASSYTDSYEQYF
TRBV28	TRBJ2-7	CASRLQGAYEQYF
TRBV2	TRBJ2-5	CASSESLAEETQYF
TRBV18	TRBJ2-7	CASSPSGAREQYF
TRBV4-2	TRBJ1-5	CASSQDARDIWQPQHF
TRBV11-2	TRBJ2-7	CASSLSGTLYEQYF
TRBV2	TRBJ1-4	CASSEARGAAEKLFF
TRBV29-1	TRBJ1-4	CSVVVGQGKEKLFF
TRBV5-1	TRBJ1-2	CASSLGQGPYTF
TRBV29-1	TRBJ2-6	CSVQGASGANVLTF